Each of the 21 T cell receptor beta chains below was sequenced from the same sample in a study of T-cell reconstitution after alpha-beta-depleted transplantation in children. This sample's TCRbeta library carried unique molecular identifier barcodes. TCRdb re-called the PCR reads with MiXCR, one entry per CDR3 protein. Of 500,000 to 650,000 distinct CDR3 sequences detected, 9.5% to 12% appear once; the ten largest clones hold 11% to 15%. Sample: PBMCs, mostly from graft donor cells, taken 180 days after TCRalphabeta/CD19-depleted stem cell transplant. Receptors were obtained from a female patient aged 2-9 years who had a stem cell transplant for aplastic anemia, so the T cells may come from the graft donor.

The chain carries TRBV20-1 and TRBJ2-1, with 7 bases lining up with TRBD2. This CDR3 region has 17 residues. The J segment lost 4 bases and the V segment lost 2 bases, leaving 14 bases of the junction unmatched. The germline CDR1 and CDR2 sequences are DFQATT and SNEGSKA (reference sequence). The CDR3 sequence is CSARMGLLAAFYNEQFF. The CDR3 DNA reads TGCAGTGCTAGAATGGGCCTCCTAGCGGCTTTTTACAATGAGCAGTTCTTC.

The V gene is TRBV4-3, the J gene TRBJ1-6, with 7 bases matching TRBD1. J was trimmed by 9 bases and V by 0 bases; bases with no gene match: 8. CDR3 length: 16 amino acids. Germline loops: CDR1 LGHNA, CDR2 YSLEER. The CDR3 sequence is CASSQEFPGGASPLHF. The CDR3 DNA follows: TGCGCCAGCAGCCAAGAATTCCCAGGGGGAGCTTCACCCCTCCACTTT.

The chain joins TRBV6-5 to TRBJ1-3; tentative D call: TRBD1 (6 bases). The CDR3 is made up of 16 amino acids. Trimming pared 2 bases from V and 5 bases from J, leaving 16 bases between. From germline, CDR1 is MNHEY and CDR2 SVGAGI. The CDR3 nucleotides read TGTGCCAGCAGTTACACCGCCCTAACAGGGAGAAACACCATATATTTT. It yields the protein CASSYTALTGRNTIYF.

This clonotype was counted a few times. The chain links TRBV3-1 to TRBJ1-1; the D gene is possibly TRBD1 (5 bases). This CDR3 has 15 amino acids. Per the germline V gene, CDR1 is LGHDT and CDR2 is YNNKEL (reference sequence). Deletions cut 4 bases from V and 6 bases from J, with 18 bases between. CDR3 residues: CASSPDRRQGAEAFF. DNA of the CDR3: TGTGCCAGCAGCCCTGATCGGAGGCAGGGTGCTGAAGCTTTCTTT.

CDR3 loop: CAVASGRTNTGELFF. DNA of the CDR3: TGTGCCGTGGCTAGCGGGAGGACGAACACCGGGGAGCTGTTTTTT. The chain is built from TRBV25-1 and TRBJ2-2, with TRBD2 matching 11 bases. This CDR3 spans 15 amino acids. Germline V gene lookup returns CDR1 MGHDK and CDR2 SYGVNS. After removal of 11 bases from V and 0 bases from J, the junction contained 5 bases not matched to a gene.

CDR3 coding DNA: TGTGCCAGTAGTACCGGACCGGGCTACGAGCAGTACGTC. Its translation is CASSTGPGYEQYV. V and J are TRBV19 and TRBJ2-7; D is undetermined. V lost 4 bases, J lost 3 bases, and 10 bases lay in between. The CDR3 runs to 13 residues. Germline V lookup: CDR1 LNHDA, CDR2 SQIVND (reference sequence).

This clonotype turned up a few times. The CDR3, as DNA: TGTGCCAGCAGTCGATCGGGGGGTCAAGAAGAGACCCAGTACTTC. This translates into CASSRSGGQEETQYF. The J gene is TRBJ2-5, the V gene TRBV2; TRBD2 aligns across 7 bases. Germline loops: CDR1 SNHLY, CDR2 FYNNEI. CDR3 length: 15 residues. Unmatched junction bases numbered 9, after V lost 5 bases and J lost 3 bases.

This clonotype was counted a few times. The V gene is TRBV14, the J gene TRBJ1-6, with D perhaps matching TRBD1 (5 bases). Looked up from germline, CDR1 is SGHDN and CDR2 is FVKESK. The length of the CDR3 is 16 residues. V was pared by 4 bases and J by 5 bases, with 15 bases between. Here the CDR3 reads CASSPLRPGNNSPLHF. Here the CDR3 DNA reads TGTGCCAGCAGCCCCCTTCGGCCAGGGAATAATTCACCCCTCCACTTT.

A few counts support this clonotype. This chain uses TRBV4-1 with TRBJ1-2; D remains unclear. The CDR3 extends over 14 amino acids. Germline-derived CDR1 and CDR2 are MGHRA and YSYEKL. Trimming pared 3 bases from V and 4 bases from J, leaving 12 bases between. CDR3 DNA: TGCGCCAGCAGCCACATGACGACGGGCTATGGCTACACCTTC. Translating gives CASSHMTTGYGYTF.

This clonotype occurred a few times. The chain couples TRBV28 to TRBJ2-3; 8 positions match TRBD2. The CDR3 runs 16 residues. Losses at the gene ends were 3 bases for V and 6 bases for J; bases not matched to a gene: 11. Germline CDR1 and CDR2: MDHEN and SYDVKM. CDR3 sequence reads: CASSFSGIAGTDTQYF. The DNA of the CDR3 is TGTGCCAGCAGTTTTTCAGGGATAGCGGGAACGGATACGCAGTATTTT.

This clonotype was observed a few times. This sequence joins TRBV20-1 and TRBJ1-1; 7 nucleotides line up with TRBD1. The germline CDR1 and CDR2 sequences are DFQATT and SNEGSKA (reference sequence). This CDR3 has 14 amino acids. The V and J ends lost 2 bases and 1 base, in that order; junction bases with no gene match: 4. Written as DNA, the CDR3 is TGCAGTGCTAGACAGGACAGGCGGAACACTGAAGCTTTCTTT. It translates to CSARQDRRNTEAFF.

This chain connects TRBV4-3 to TRBJ2-5, with a possible D match to TRBD1 (5 bases). Germline loops: CDR1 LGHNA, CDR2 YSLEER. The V end lost 4 bases, the J end lost 4 bases, and 19 bases lay between the germline ends. There are 16 residues in the CDR3. The CDR3, as DNA: TGCGCCAGCAGCCCCAACCCAGGGCCGGGTCGAGAGACCCAGTACTTC. Amino acid sequence: CASSPNPGPGRETQYF.

The chain recombines TRBV12-3 or TRBV12-4 with TRBJ1-2; 11 nucleotides align to TRBD1. The junction had 9 bases not matched to a gene; V was cut back by 8 bases and J by 4 bases. The CDR3 contains 15 residues. Here the CDR3 DNA reads TGTGCCAGCGGAGGACAGGGGGCGTCCTTCTATGGCTACACCTTC. This gives the protein CASGGQGASFYGYTF.

This clonotype was counted ten times or more. The chain combines TRBV29-1 with TRBJ2-5, with 11 bases matching TRBD2. CDR3 size: 14 residues. CDR1 SQVTM and CDR2 ANQGSEA come from the germline V gene. Trimming cost V 3 bases and J 2 bases; bases outside gene matches: 2. CDR3 loop: CSVDGTSGQETQYF. For the CDR3, the DNA is TGCAGCGTTGACGGGACTAGCGGACAAGAGACCCAGTACTTC.

There are a few counts of this clonotype. The V call is TRBV20-1, the J call TRBJ2-2; TRBD2 matches at 11 bases. Germline V gene sequence: CDR1 DFQATT, CDR2 SNEGSKA (reference sequence). Germline trimming cut 1 base from V and 6 bases from J; bases unmatched to any gene: 4. The CDR3 contains 15 residues. CDR3 sequence reads: CSARVLAGDAGELFF. CDR3 in DNA: TGCAGTGCTAGAGTACTAGCGGGAGACGCCGGGGAGCTGTTTTTT.

This clonotype occurred a few times. The chain recombines TRBV28 with TRBJ2-1; 8 nucleotides line up with TRBD2. Trimming took 4 bases from V and 5 from J; bases not matched to a gene: 10. This CDR3 is built from 16 residues. Germline CDR1 MDHEN, CDR2 SYDVKM. The DNA of the CDR3 is TGTGCCAGCAGTTCCTCGGGCGGGAGGCCCCACAATGAGCAGTTCTTC. Its translation is CASSSSGGRPHNEQFF.

The chain recombines TRBV28 with TRBJ2-7; D is uncertain. The ends were cut back, 2 bases at V and 3 bases at J, with 11 bases in the middle. Germline V gene lookup returns CDR1 MDHEN and CDR2 SYDVKM. The CDR3 has 14 residues. CDR3 protein: CASSLGQTNYEQYF. The CDR3 DNA follows: TGTGCCAGCAGTTTAGGGCAGACCAACTACGAGCAGTACTTC.

The table lists this clonotype with many counts. The rearrangement uses TRBV4-1 and TRBJ2-1; D may match TRBD1 or TRBD2 (5 bases each). The CDR3 has 17 residues. V dropped 2 bases and J dropped 8 bases, with 22 bases sitting between them. Germline CDR1 and CDR2: MGHRA and YSYEKL. The CDR3 DNA reads as TGCGCCAGCAGCCAAAGGGGAGTTCTACGGTCTTTGTATGAGCAGTTCTTC. It yields the protein CASSQRGVLRSLYEQFF.

This clonotype was seen repeatedly, ten times or more. The chain uses TRBV24-1 and TRBJ2-3, with 8 bases identical to TRBD1. With V trimmed by 4 bases and J by 4 bases, 9 bases remained unmatched. CDR1 KGHDR and CDR2 SFDVKD come from the germline V gene. There are 16 residues in the CDR3. The CDR3 sequence: CATSDPDREGPDTQYF. The CDR3 DNA is TGTGCCACCAGTGACCCGGACAGGGAAGGACCAGATACGCAGTATTTT.

In this sample, this clonotype turned up a few times. The rearrangement joins TRBV20-1 to TRBJ2-7, with 7 bases matching TRBD2. Trimming at V came to 5 bases and at J to 3 bases, leaving 10 bases not matched to a gene. There are 14 residues in the CDR3. Germline V gene sequence: CDR1 DFQATT, CDR2 SNEGSKA (reference sequence). The CDR3 coding sequence is TGCAGTGCTCCATTCCCGACTAGCTTCTACGAGCAGTACTTC. This encodes CSAPFPTSFYEQYF.

This clonotype was found many times. V usage is TRBV5-1 and J usage is TRBJ2-7; 10 nucleotides line up with TRBD2. Germline CDR1 and CDR2: SGHRS and YFSETQ. This CDR3 is built from 14 residues. The V segment lost 6 bases and the J segment 2 bases; nucleotides outside the gene matches: 5. Here the CDR3 reads CASKELAGTYEQYF. The CDR3 DNA is TGCGCCAGCAAGGAACTAGCGGGGACCTACGAGCAGTACTTC.